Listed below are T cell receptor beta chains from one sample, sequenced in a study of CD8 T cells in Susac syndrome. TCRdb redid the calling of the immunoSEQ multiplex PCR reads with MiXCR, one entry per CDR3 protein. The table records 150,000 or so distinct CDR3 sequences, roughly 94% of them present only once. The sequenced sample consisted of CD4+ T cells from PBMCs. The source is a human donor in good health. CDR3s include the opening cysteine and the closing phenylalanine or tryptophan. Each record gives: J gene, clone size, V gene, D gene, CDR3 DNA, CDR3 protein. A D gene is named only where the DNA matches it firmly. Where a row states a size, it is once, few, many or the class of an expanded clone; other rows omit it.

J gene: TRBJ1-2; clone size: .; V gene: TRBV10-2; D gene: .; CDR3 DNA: TGCGCCAGCAGTGAGTCCAGGGGAAGCTATGGCTACACCTTC; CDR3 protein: CASSESRGSYGYTF
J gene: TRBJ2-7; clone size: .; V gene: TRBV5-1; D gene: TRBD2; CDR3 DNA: TGCGCCAGCAGCTTTAGCGGGAGTACTGACGAGCAGTACTTC; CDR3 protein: CASSFSGSTDEQYF
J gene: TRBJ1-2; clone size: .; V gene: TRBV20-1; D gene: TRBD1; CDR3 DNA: TGCAGTGCCAGAATTGCGGACAGGGGAGATGGCTACACCTTC; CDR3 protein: CSARIADRGDGYTF
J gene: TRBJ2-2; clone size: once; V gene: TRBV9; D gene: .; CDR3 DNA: TGTGCCAGCAGCGTAGAAGGGTCGGGCACCGGGGAGCTGTTTTTT; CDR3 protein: CASSVEGSGTGELFF
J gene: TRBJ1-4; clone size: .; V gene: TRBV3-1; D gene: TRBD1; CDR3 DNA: TGTGCCAGCAGCCTCCAGGGACAGGGACTCGGTGAAAAACTGTTTTTT; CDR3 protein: CASSLQGQGLGEKLFF
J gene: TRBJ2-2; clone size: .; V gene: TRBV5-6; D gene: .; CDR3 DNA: TGTGCCAGCAGCTTGGTGGACGCGCGCGGGGAGCTGTTTTTT; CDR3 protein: CASSLVDARGELFF
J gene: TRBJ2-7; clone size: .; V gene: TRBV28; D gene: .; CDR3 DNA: TGTGCCAGCAGTTTGTGGGGAGCCCTCTACGAGCAGTACTTC; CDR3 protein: CASSLWGALYEQYF
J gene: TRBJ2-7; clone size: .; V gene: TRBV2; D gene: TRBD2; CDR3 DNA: TGTGCCAGCAGTTACTTGGGGGGGTCCTACGAGCAGTACTTC; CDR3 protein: CASSYLGGSYEQYF
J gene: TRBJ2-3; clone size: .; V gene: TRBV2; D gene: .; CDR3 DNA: TGTGCCAGCAGTGACGGCTCAGATACGCAGTATTTT; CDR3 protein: CASSDGSDTQYF
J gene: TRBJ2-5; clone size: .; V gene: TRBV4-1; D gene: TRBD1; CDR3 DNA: TGCGCCAGCAGCCCCCGGACAGGGACGGCGGGGACCCAGTACTTC; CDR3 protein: CASSPRTGTAGTQYF
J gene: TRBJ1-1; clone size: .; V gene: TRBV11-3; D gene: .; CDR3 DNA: TGTGCCAGCAGCTTGAGGGCCGGGGACACTGAAGCTTTCTTT; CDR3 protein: CASSLRAGDTEAFF
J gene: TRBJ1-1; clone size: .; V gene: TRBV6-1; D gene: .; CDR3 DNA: TGTGCCTGCCGGGACCAAGGGAACACTGAAGCTTTCTTT; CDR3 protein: CACRDQGNTEAFF
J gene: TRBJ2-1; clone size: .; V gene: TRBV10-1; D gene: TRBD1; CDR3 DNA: TGCGCCAGCAGTGAGACAGGGGGCCACAATGAGCAGTTCTTC; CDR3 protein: CASSETGGHNEQFF
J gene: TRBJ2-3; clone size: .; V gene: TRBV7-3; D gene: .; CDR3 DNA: TGTGCCAGCAGCTTAATGAGCGGCACAGATACGCAGTATTTT; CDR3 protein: CASSLMSGTDTQYF
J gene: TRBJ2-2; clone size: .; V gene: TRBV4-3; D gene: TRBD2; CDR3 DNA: TGCGCCAGCAGCCGTAGCGGGGGATACACCGGGGAGCTGTTTTTT; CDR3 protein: CASSRSGGYTGELFF
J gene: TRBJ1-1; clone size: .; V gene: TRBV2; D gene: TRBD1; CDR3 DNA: TGTGCCAGCAGACCTGACAGGGGGGGGAACACTGAAGCTTTCTTT; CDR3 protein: CASRPDRGGNTEAFF
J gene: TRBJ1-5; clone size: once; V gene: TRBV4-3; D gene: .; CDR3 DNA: TGCGCCAGCGGCGATTTGGGGGGGCAAGGGAGTTCGGGCAATCAGCCCCAGCATTTT; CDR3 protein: CASGDLGGQGSSGNQPQHF